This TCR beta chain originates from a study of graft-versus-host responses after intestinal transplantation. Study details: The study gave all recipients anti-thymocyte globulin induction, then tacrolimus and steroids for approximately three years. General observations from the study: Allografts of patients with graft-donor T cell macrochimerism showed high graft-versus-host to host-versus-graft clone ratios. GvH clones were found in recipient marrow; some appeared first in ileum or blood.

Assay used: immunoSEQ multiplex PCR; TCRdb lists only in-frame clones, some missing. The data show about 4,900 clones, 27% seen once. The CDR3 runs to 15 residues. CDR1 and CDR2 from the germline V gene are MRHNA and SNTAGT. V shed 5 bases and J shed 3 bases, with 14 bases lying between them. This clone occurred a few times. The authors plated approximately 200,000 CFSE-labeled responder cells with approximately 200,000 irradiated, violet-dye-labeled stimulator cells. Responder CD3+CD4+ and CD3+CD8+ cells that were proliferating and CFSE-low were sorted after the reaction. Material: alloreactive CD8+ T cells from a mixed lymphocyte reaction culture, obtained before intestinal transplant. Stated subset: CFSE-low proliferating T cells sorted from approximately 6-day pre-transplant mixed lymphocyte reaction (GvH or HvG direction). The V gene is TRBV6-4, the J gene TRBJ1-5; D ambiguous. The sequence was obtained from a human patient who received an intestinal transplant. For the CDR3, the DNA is TGTGCCAGCAGTCGTATCGCGGCCAACAATCAGCCCCAGCATTTT. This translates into CASSRIAANNQPQHF.